This TCR beta chain was observed in a study of shared clonotypes between healthy human individuals. Germline-derived CDR1 and CDR2 are MDHEN and SYDVKM. The CDR3 length is 17 residues. V lost 4 bases and J lost 0; bases outside the gene matches: 9. All donors were healthy HIV-negative adults lacking recent acute infections or vaccinations. TCRdb's table, derived via immunoSEQ multiplex PCR, lists solely in-frame clones and lacks some. The table records some 1,100,000 clones, around 82% of them present only once. The chain has TRBV28 and TRBJ1-5; the match to TRBD1 covers 7 bases. What was sequenced was memory CD4+ T cells from PBMCs. Subset defined: CD45RA-negative fraction. The clonotype comes from a man aged 18 to 30 in good health. Some clones in this sample may be carry-over from other donors' samples. The CDR3 region is CASSSPGQTYSNQPQHF. In DNA, the CDR3 is TGTGCCAGCAGTTCACCGGGACAGACATATAGCAATCAGCCCCAGCATTTT.